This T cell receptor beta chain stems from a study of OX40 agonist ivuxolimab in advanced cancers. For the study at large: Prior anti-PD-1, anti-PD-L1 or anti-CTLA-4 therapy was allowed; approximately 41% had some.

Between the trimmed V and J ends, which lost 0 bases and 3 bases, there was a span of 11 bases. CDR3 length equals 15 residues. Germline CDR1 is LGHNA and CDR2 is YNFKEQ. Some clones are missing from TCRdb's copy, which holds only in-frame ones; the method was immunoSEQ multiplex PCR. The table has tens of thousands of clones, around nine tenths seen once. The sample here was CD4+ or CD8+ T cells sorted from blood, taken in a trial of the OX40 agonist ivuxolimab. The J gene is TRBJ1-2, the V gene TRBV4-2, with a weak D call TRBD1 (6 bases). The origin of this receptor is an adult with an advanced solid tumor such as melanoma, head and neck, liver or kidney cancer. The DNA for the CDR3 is TGTGCCAGCAGCCAAGACCCCGCAGGGGACTATGGCTACACCTTC. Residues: CASSQDPAGDYGYTF.